A selection of T cell receptor beta chains follows, all from one sample in a study of blood T cells in healthy people across ages. MiXCR, run by TCRdb on the 5' RACE reads, gives a single entry per CDR3 protein. Of roughly 1,300,000 distinct CDR3 sequences in the sample, roughly 64% were seen once. Sequencing used blood. The receptors originated from a young man in good health. The CDR3 runs from the conserved cysteine through the conserved F or W. D genes are given only for firm matches. The size entry is marked missing in some rows and otherwise reads once, few, many or a size class.

clone size	D gene	V gene	J gene	CDR3 DNA	CDR3 protein
-	TRBD1	TRBV29-1	TRBJ2-7	TGCAGCGTTGTATCCGGGACAGGGTCCTACGAGCAGTACTTC	CSVVSGTGSYEQYF
-	-	TRBV6-6	TRBJ2-2	TGTGCCAGCAGGGAGACTAGGTACACCGGGGAGCTGTTTTTT	CASRETRYTGELFF
-	-	TRBV6-5	TRBJ2-1	TGTGCCAGCAGTATCTTATCGGGTGAGCAGTTCTTC	CASSILSGEQFF
-	-	TRBV6-2/TRBV6-3	TRBJ2-7	TGTGCCAGCAGTTACACTGGGACGGGCGAGCAGTACTTC	CASSYTGTGEQYF
-	-	TRBV27	TRBJ2-5	TGTGCCAGCAGGGCACAGGGTGCAGAGACCCAGTACTTC	CASRAQGAETQYF
-	TRBD1	TRBV27	TRBJ1-2	TGTGCCAGCCTCGGCTGGGGACAGTATGGCTACACCTTC	CASLGWGQYGYTF
-	-	TRBV4-2	TRBJ2-7	TGTGCCAGCAGCCAAGGGTTTCCAGGGGTGGGGGACGAGCAGTACTTC	CASSQGFPGVGDEQYF
few	-	TRBV7-9	TRBJ2-1	TGTGCCAGCAGCTTATCCACTAGCATCGATGAGCAGTTCTTC	CASSLSTSIDEQFF
few	-	TRBV4-2	TRBJ2-7	TGTGCCAGCAGCCAAGATCCCCTATTTTCCTACGAGCAGTACTTC	CASSQDPLFSYEQYF
-	-	TRBV6-2/TRBV6-3	TRBJ1-5	TGTGCCAGCAGTTACGGAGTAGACAATCAGCCCCAGCATTTT	CASSYGVDNQPQHF
-	TRBD2	TRBV12-5	TRBJ2-1	TGTGCTAGTGGTTCCTCGGCGGCGGGAGGCTCCTACAATGGGCAGTTCTTC	CASGSSAAGGSYNGQFF
few	TRBD1	TRBV4-1	TRBJ2-5	TGCGCCAGCAGCCTCGGACAGGGCGAACGCCTGTACTTC	CASSLGQGERLYF
-	-	TRBV24-1	TRBJ2-7	TGTGCCACCAGTGATGGAGGGAGGACCTACGAGCAGTACTTC	CATSDGGRTYEQYF
-	TRBD1	TRBV10-2	TRBJ2-5	TGCGCCAGCCTGGGACAGGGCGTTGAGACCCAGTACTTC	CASLGQGVETQYF
-	TRBD2	TRBV4-1	TRBJ2-3	TGCGCCAGCAGGACAGTGGTAGCGGGGAGCACAGATACGCAGTATTTT	CASRTVVAGSTDTQYF
-	-	TRBV6-6	TRBJ2-3	TGTGCCAGCAGCTACGACGGAACTAGCACAGATACGCAGTATTTT	CASSYDGTSTDTQYF
-	TRBD2	TRBV3-1	TRBJ2-3	TGTGCCAGCAGCCACATAGCGGGAGGTGAAACAGATACGCAGTATTTT	CASSHIAGGETDTQYF
-	-	TRBV30	TRBJ2-2	TGTGCCTGGAGTTTGGGGAGGAACACCGGGGAGCTGTTTTTT	CAWSLGRNTGELFF
once	TRBD1	TRBV11-2	TRBJ1-6	TGTGCCAGCAGCCCTAGGACAGGGTGGACCCTCCACTTT	CASSPRTGWTLHF
-	-	TRBV7-2	TRBJ2-4	TGTGCCAGCAGCATAGGACAAGGATTAGCCAAAAACATTCAGTACTTC	CASSIGQGLAKNIQYF
-	-	TRBV4-3	TRBJ2-7	TGCGCCAGCAGCCCCGGGATACAGGGATTTCCCTACGAGCAGTATTTC	CASSPGIQGFPYEQYF
-	-	TRBV20-1	TRBJ2-5	TGCAGTGCTCTGACAGGCGTTCCGAGGGAGACCCAGTACTTC	CSALTGVPRETQYF
-	-	TRBV7-8	TRBJ2-7	TGTGCCAGCAGTACAAGAACAGATAGATACGAGCAGTACTTC	CASSTRTDRYEQYF
-	-	TRBV6-4	TRBJ2-3	TGTGCCAGCAGTAAGGTTGCATTTGCAGATACGCAGTATTTT	CASSKVAFADTQYF
-	TRBD2	TRBV7-2	TRBJ2-5	TGTGCCAGCAGCTTTAGCGGGAACTTAGAAGAGACCCAGTACTTC	CASSFSGNLEETQYF
few	-	TRBV2	TRBJ1-1	TGTGCCAGCAGTGATGGGGGGCAGGGGAACACTGAAGCTTTCTTT	CASSDGGQGNTEAFF
few	TRBD1	TRBV4-1	TRBJ2-5	TGCGCCAGCAGCCAAGACAGGGGGAATTTCGAGACCCAGTACTTC	CASSQDRGNFETQYF
-	-	TRBV6-4	TRBJ2-1	TGTGCCAGCAGTGGCGGGGGCGGAGCATACAATGAGCAGTTCTTC	CASSGGGGAYNEQFF
few	TRBD2	TRBV29-1	TRBJ2-1	TGCAGCGTTGACGGCCTAGCGGACTACAATGAGCAGTTCTTC	CSVDGLADYNEQFF
few	-	TRBV20-1	TRBJ2-7	TGCAGTGCTAGCCGCGGACGGTATCGGAGCTACGAGCAGTACTTC	CSASRGRYRSYEQYF
-	-	TRBV9	TRBJ2-5	TGTGCCAGCAGCGTAGTGTTGCCGTACTTC	CASSVVLPYF
-	-	TRBV7-2	TRBJ1-6	TGTGCCAGCAGCTCTTTTATACTAAAAGATAATTCACCCCTCCACTTT	CASSSFILKDNSPLHF
-	-	TRBV7-2	TRBJ2-1	TGTGCCAGCAGCTTTGACCGGGGGTCCCACAATGAGCAGTTCTTC	CASSFDRGSHNEQFF
few	-	TRBV7-2	TRBJ2-7	TGTGCCAGCAGCCCGCAAAATATCGAGCAGTACTTC	CASSPQNIEQYF
-	-	TRBV20-1	TRBJ2-7	TGCAGTGCTAGTCTGAGCTCCTACGAGCAGTACTTC	CSASLSSYEQYF
-	TRBD2	TRBV12-3/TRBV12-4	TRBJ2-1	TGTGCCAGCAGTTTCCGCAGAGCTAGCGGGGGGCCGGGGGAGCAGTTCTTC	CASSFRRASGGPGEQFF
few	TRBD2	TRBV27	TRBJ2-7	TGTGCCAGCAGCCGGCAAGCGGGAGCCCCGAGGAACGAGCAGTACTTC	CASSRQAGAPRNEQYF
-	-	TRBV5-1	TRBJ2-3	TGCGCCAGCAGCTTCCCGGAGGTCTCGGTTGATACGCAGTATTTT	CASSFPEVSVDTQYF
-	TRBD1	TRBV7-9	TRBJ1-2	TGTGCCAGCAGCTCTTCGGACAGGGCTAGGCTCTATGGCTACACCTTC	CASSSSDRARLYGYTF
-	-	TRBV10-2	TRBJ2-7	TGCGCCAGCCGCGGATCAGATCCACCCTACGAGCAGTACTTC	CASRGSDPPYEQYF
few	-	TRBV7-2	TRBJ2-3	TGTGCCAGCAGCCCACAGCTAGGCACGCAGTATTTT	CASSPQLGTQYF
few	TRBD2	TRBV2	TRBJ2-7	TGTGCCAGCAGTGTGGATAGCGGGGGGGAAACCTACGAGCAGTACTTC	CASSVDSGGETYEQYF
-	TRBD1	TRBV28	TRBJ2-3	TGTGCCAGCAGTTTATGGGCCGGGACAGGGGGATCCACAGATACGCAGTATTTT	CASSLWAGTGGSTDTQYF
-	-	TRBV20-1	TRBJ1-1	TGCAGTGCTAGTGGCAGGGTTTTTGCCACTGAAGCTTTCTTT	CSASGRVFATEAFF
-	-	TRBV5-6	TRBJ1-2	TGTGCCAGCAGCCCAGGGGACGGAGACTACACCTTC	CASSPGDGDYTF
-	TRBD2	TRBV7-8	TRBJ2-7	TGTGCCAGCAGCTCCCAAGCGGGGAGCTCCTACAATGAGCAGTACTTC	CASSSQAGSSYNEQYF
-	-	TRBV4-2	TRBJ2-7	TGTGCCAGCAGCCAAGAACCGGGACACTTCGAGCAGTACTTC	CASSQEPGHFEQYF
-	-	TRBV28	TRBJ2-1	TGTGCCACCGACAGAACACTAAACAATGAGCAGTTCTTC	CATDRTLNNEQFF
-	-	TRBV25-1	TRBJ1-2	TGTGCCAGCACCCCAAGAGGGGGATCCTTCGGCTACACCTTC	CASTPRGGSFGYTF
-	-	TRBV29-1	TRBJ2-2	TGCAGCGTTGAACGACCCAACACCGGGGAGCTGTTTTTT	CSVERPNTGELFF
-	TRBD1	TRBV28	TRBJ2-2	TGTGCCAGCAGTTCCCGAGGGACAGGGGACGGGGAGCTGTTTTTT	CASSSRGTGDGELFF
-	-	TRBV6-1	TRBJ2-7	TGTGCCAGCAGTGAACACACTCCCTACGAGCAGTACTTC	CASSEHTPYEQYF
-	TRBD2	TRBV11-2	TRBJ2-4	TGTGCCAGCAGCTCCCGACTAGCGGGGGGCTGGGAGCAGTACTTC	CASSSRLAGGWEQYF
-	TRBD2	TRBV10-2	TRBJ2-7	TGCGCCAGCAGGGACGGGACTAGCGGTTCCTACGAGCAGTACTTC	CASRDGTSGSYEQYF
few	-	TRBV6-2/TRBV6-3	TRBJ2-3	TGTGCCAGCACCCTCGGGACTTACAGAGATACGCAGTATTTT	CASTLGTYRDTQYF
-	TRBD2	TRBV11-2	TRBJ2-3	TGTGCCAGCAGCCTCCGGACTAGCGGGTTCACAGATACGCAGTATTTT	CASSLRTSGFTDTQYF
-	-	TRBV11-2	TRBJ2-1	TGTGCCAGCACTCGAGAGGGGAATGAGCAGTTCTTC	CASTREGNEQFF
-	TRBD2	TRBV5-1	TRBJ2-3	TGCGCCAGCAGCGGACCCACTAGCGCGGCAGATACGCAGTATTTT	CASSGPTSAADTQYF
-	TRBD1	TRBV6-2/TRBV6-3	TRBJ1-6	TGTGCCAGCGCTGGGACAGGGGAACTCTTCACCCATAATTCACCCCTCCACTTT	CASAGTGELFTHNSPLHF
-	-	TRBV6-5	TRBJ2-7	TGTGCCAGCAGTTATGGGGAAGTTAGCTACGAGCAGTACTTC	CASSYGEVSYEQYF